This entry lists 18 T cell receptor beta chains sequenced from one sample in a study of T cell repertoires in cytomegalovirus infection. Via MiXCR, TCRdb re-called the reads, giving one row per CDR3 protein. The table has approximately 500,000 distinct CDR3 sequences, approximately 16% seen once. Sequenced: CD8+ T cells from PBMCs. The receptor source for this set is a human donor in good health (CMV status not recorded). Some clones in this sample may be carry-over from other donors' samples.

This clonotype was seen a few times. V gene TRBV4-1 combines with J gene TRBJ1-1, with a possible D match to TRBD1 (6 bases). The germline V gene encodes CDR1 MGHRA and CDR2 YSYEKL. This CDR3 contains 16 residues. V was shortened by 0 bases and J by 5 bases, with 16 bases between the two germline ends. The CDR3 DNA sequence: TGCGCCAGCAGCCAAGACGGGGGCAGGGGAGGAACTGAAGCTTTCTTT. Translating gives CASSQDGGRGGTEAFF.

This clonotype was detected many times. The chain joins TRBV12-3 or TRBV12-4 to TRBJ1-2; 8 nucleotides align to TRBD1. The CDR3 loop spans 17 amino acids. J gave up 0 bases and V 11 bases, and 17 bases lay outside the gene matches. CDR3 nucleotide sequence: TGTGCCGGAGCAGTTTATTTTCCGGGACAGGCTAACTATGGCTACACCTTC. Amino acids: CAGAVYFPGQANYGYTF.

This clonotype was seen repeatedly, ten times or more. The V call is TRBV11-1, the J call TRBJ2-7; D gene uncertain. The germline V gene encodes CDR1 SGHAT and CDR2 FQDESV (reference sequence). The CDR3 extends over 14 amino acids. Between the trimmed V and J ends, which lost 5 bases and 1 base, there was a span of 12 bases. DNA of the CDR3: TGTGCCAGCAGCATACGGACCAAGTCCTACGAGCAGTACTTC. Translating gives CASSIRTKSYEQYF.

The chain employs TRBV4-2 and TRBJ2-5, with D hard to call. Germline V gives CDR1 LGHNA, CDR2 YNFKEQ. The CDR3 has 15 amino acids. V gave up 0 bases and J gave up 3 bases, with 11 bases separating them. The CDR3: CASSQDSILEETQYF. Written as DNA, the CDR3 is TGTGCCAGCAGCCAAGACTCAATACTTGAAGAGACCCAGTACTTC.

V and J are TRBV3-1 and TRBJ1-1; 7 nucleotides match TRBD1. In germline, CDR1 is LGHDT, CDR2 YNNKEL (reference sequence). The CDR3 covers 17 residues. With V trimmed by 0 bases and J by 3 bases, 10 bases remained unmatched. The CDR3 spells CASSQDLGGGLDTEAFF. In DNA, the CDR3 is TGTGCCAGCAGCCAAGATCTAGGGGGCGGGTTGGACACTGAAGCTTTCTTT.

The chain combines TRBV10-3 with TRBJ2-4; D possibly uses TRBD1 or TRBD2 (6 bases each). V was cut by 3 bases and J by 3 bases, with 15 bases left in between. The CDR3 spans 16 residues. Germline loops: CDR1 ENHRY, CDR2 SYGVKD. The CDR3 reads CAISEEWGAVKNIQYF. In DNA form, the CDR3 reads TGTGCCATCAGTGAAGAATGGGGGGCCGTCAAAAACATTCAGTACTTC.

The CDR3 DNA sequence: TGTGCCAGCAGTGAAATTAGCGGGGGAGAGGTCTCCTACGAGCAGTACTTC. Translating gives CASSEISGGEVSYEQYF. The J gene is TRBJ2-7, the V gene TRBV2; TRBD2 agrees at 9 bases. The germline gives CDR1 SNHLY, CDR2 FYNNEI. There are 17 residues in the CDR3. J gave up 0 bases and V 2 bases, and 8 bases lay outside the gene matches.

This clonotype has a handful of counts. The chain carries TRBV29-1 and TRBJ1-2; D possibly corresponds to TRBD1 (5 bases). Trimming pared 5 bases from V and 8 bases from J, leaving 12 bases between. The CDR3 has 11 amino acids. Germline assignment: CDR1 SQVTM and CDR2 ANQGSEA. This CDR3 is CSVLGTVGYTF. The CDR3 bases are TGCAGCGTTCTAGGGACTGTGGGCTACACCTTC. The variable domain in full, with the rest retrieved from reference TRBV29-1 and TRBJ1-2, is SAVISQKPSRDICQRGTSLTIQCQVDSQVTMMFWYRQQPGQSLTLIATANQGSEATYESGFVIDKFPISRPNLTFSTLTVSNMSPEDSSIYLCSVLGTVGYTFGSGTRLTVV.

The genes are TRBV12-3 or TRBV12-4 and TRBJ2-1, with 8 bases lining up with TRBD2. Losses at the gene ends were 1 base for V and 6 bases for J; bases not matched to a gene: 11. The CDR3 is 17 amino acids. The CDR3 DNA follows: TGTGCCAGCAGTTTAGGGATACCAGACGGGGGGGCCAATGAGCAGTTCTTC. Translating it yields CASSLGIPDGGANEQFF.

This clonotype turned up a few times. This chain links TRBV19 with TRBJ1-3; the match to TRBD1 covers 7 bases. Germline V lookup: CDR1 LNHDA, CDR2 SQIVND (reference sequence). This CDR3 region has 14 residues. CDR3 amino acids: CARTTGLIGNTIYF. DNA for the CDR3: TGTGCTAGGACGACAGGGCTCATTGGAAACACCATATATTTT.

The V gene is TRBV27, the J gene TRBJ1-2; D gene unclear. The CDR3 has 12 residues. The V and J ends lost 6 bases and 3 bases respectively, with 8 bases between them. Germline V CDR1 and CDR2: MNHEY, SMNVEV (reference sequence). In DNA form, the CDR3 reads TGTGCCAGCAGGGGTGCGCACTATGGCTACACCTTC. Translated: CASRGAHYGYTF.

A few counts support this clonotype. The chain employs TRBV18 and TRBJ2-7; 7 nucleotides line up with TRBD2. Germline V gene lookup returns CDR1 KGHSH and CDR2 LQKENI. CDR3 length equals 15 residues. The J segment lost 2 bases and the V segment lost 0 bases, leaving 4 bases of the junction unmatched. DNA for the CDR3: TGTGCCAGCTCACCACCGGCGGGGGAGACCTACGAGCAGTACTTC. Amino acid sequence: CASSPPAGETYEQYF. The variable domain in full, with the rest retrieved from reference TRBV18 and TRBJ2-7, is NAGVMQNPRHLVRRRGQEARLRCSPMKGHSHVYWYRQLPEEGLKFMVYLQKENIIDESGMPKERFSAEFPKEGPSILRIQQVVRGDSAAYFCASSPPAGETYEQYFGPGTRLTVT.

This clonotype has only a few counts. V is TRBV10-3 and J is TRBJ2-1, with 9 bases fitting TRBD2. Germline V gives CDR1 ENHRY, CDR2 SYGVKD. V gave up 0 bases and J gave up 4 bases; unmatched junction bases: 4. The CDR3 spans 16 residues. The CDR3 sequence is CAISESETSGYNEQFF. For the CDR3, the DNA is TGTGCCATCAGTGAGTCGGAGACTAGCGGATACAATGAGCAGTTCTTC.

In this sample, this clonotype turned up many times. The chain employs TRBV7-8 and TRBJ1-2; 7 bases map to TRBD1. This CDR3 region has 13 residues. Germline trimming cut 6 bases from V and 3 bases from J; bases unmatched to any gene: 4. Germline lookup yields CDR1 SGHVS and CDR2 FQNEAQ. The CDR3 protein is CASSPGTDYGYTF. CDR3 DNA: TGTGCCAGCAGTCCCGGGACAGACTATGGCTACACCTTC.

This clonotype occurred many times. The chain joins TRBV6-5 to TRBJ2-1; a weak D match, TRBD1 (6 bases). The CDR3 contains 13 residues. Germline V CDR1 and CDR2: MNHEY, SVGAGI. V lost 6 bases and J lost 7, with 13 bases in between. DNA for the CDR3: TGTGCCAGCAGACAGGGTGTGGGGAATGAGCAGTTCTTC. Encoded protein: CASRQGVGNEQFF.

The chain couples TRBV20-1 to TRBJ2-2; possibly TRBD1 for D (5 bases). The V gene's germline CDR1 is DFQATT and CDR2 SNEGSKA (reference sequence). The CDR3 spans 13 residues. V lost 6 bases and J lost 1, with 9 bases in between. The CDR3 DNA reads as TGCAGTGCCAAAGGGGAGAACACCGGGGAGCTGTTTTTT. It yields the protein CSAKGENTGELFF.

This clonotype was detected ten times or more. The rearrangement links TRBV11-2 to TRBJ2-5, with 14 nucleotides matching TRBD2. The CDR3 is made up of 18 amino acids. V shed 4 bases and J 0 bases; nucleotides not matched to a gene: 7. Germline CDR1 is SGHAT and CDR2 is FQNNGV. Written as DNA, the CDR3 is TGTGCCAGCAGCTCCGGACTAGCGGGGGGTCTGTACCAAGAGACCCAGTACTTC. Its protein product is CASSSGLAGGLYQETQYF.

This clonotype occurred a few times. The V and J genes are TRBV19 and TRBJ2-5, with D perhaps matching TRBD1 (6 bases). The CDR3 runs 14 residues. Germline CDR1 and CDR2: LNHDA and SQIVND (reference sequence). V shed 3 bases and J shed 4 bases, with 12 bases lying between them. The CDR3 DNA is TGTGCCAGTAGTATCGACAGGACGGGAGAGACCCAGTACTTC. This gives the protein CASSIDRTGETQYF.